The rows below give T cell receptor beta chains drawn from one sample of a study of PD-1 blockade in classical Hodgkin lymphoma. Sequencing used immunoSEQ multiplex PCR; TCRdb keeps in-frame clones, though not all of them. Of around 150,000 clones listed, under 85% are singletons. The sequencing here drew on peripheral blood mononuclear cells (PBMCs), taken before the second cycle of nivolumab. The receptors originated from a human donor with classical Hodgkin lymphoma. Both conserved end residues are part of each CDR3. D genes are given only for firm matches. The listing skips clone size in some rows; elsewhere it reads once, few, many or a size class.

V gene	D gene	J gene	clone size	CDR3 DNA	CDR3 protein
TRBV5-1	-	TRBJ1-2	-	TGCGCCAGCAGCTTGGAAGACTATGGCTACACCTTC	CASSLEDYGYTF
TRBV6-5	-	TRBJ2-3	-	TGTGCCAGCAGTTACCAGCGGAACACAGATACGCAGTATTTT	CASSYQRNTDTQYF
TRBV30	-	TRBJ2-2	-	TGTGCCTGGAGTAGGGGGAGGGTCACCGGGGAGCTGTTTTTT	CAWSRGRVTGELFF
TRBV15	-	TRBJ2-5	-	TGTGCCACCAGCAGACCGGGATCTCAAGAGACCCAGTACTTC	CATSRPGSQETQYF
TRBV7-3	TRBD2	TRBJ2-1	-	TGTGCCAGCAGCAGACTAGCGGGTGATGAGCAGTTCTTC	CASSRLAGDEQFF
TRBV7-9	TRBD2	TRBJ2-1	-	TGTGCCAGCAGTCCAACGGGACTAGCGGGAGTCACTGAGCAGTTCTTC	CASSPTGLAGVTEQFF
TRBV18	-	TRBJ2-7	-	TGTGCCAGCTCACCCAAGTACGAGCAGTACTTC	CASSPKYEQYF
TRBV7-9	-	TRBJ1-2	-	TGTGCCAGCAGCTTGTTACAGGGTGGAGGCTACACCTTC	CASSLLQGGGYTF
TRBV2	TRBD1	TRBJ2-7	few	TGTGCCAGCAATAGACCCCGGACAGGGGGCGACGAGCAGTACTTC	CASNRPRTGGDEQYF
TRBV7-9	-	TRBJ1-2	once	TGTGCCAGCACGGAAGCAGGGTATGGCTACACCTTC	CASTEAGYGYTF
TRBV6-1	TRBD1	TRBJ2-5	-	TGTGCCAGCAGTAGGGGGGACAGGGCCCAAGAGACCCAGTACTTC	CASSRGDRAQETQYF
TRBV27	-	TRBJ1-1	-	TGTGCCAGCAGTTTATCGACCGACCTCTCGGCTTTCTTT	CASSLSTDLSAFF
TRBV27	TRBD2	TRBJ2-3	-	TGTGCCAGCAGCAAACTAGCGGCTAGCACAGATACGCAGTATTTT	CASSKLAASTDTQYF
TRBV30	-	TRBJ2-5	-	TGTGCCTGGAGGGTCGGGGGACAGAACTACCAAGAGACCCAGTACTTC	CAWRVGGQNYQETQYF
TRBV7-2	-	TRBJ1-5	-	TGTGCCAGCAGCTTAGCATGGAACAATCAGCCCCAGCATTTT	CASSLAWNNQPQHF
TRBV11-1	-	TRBJ1-1	-	TGTGCCAGCAGCTTAAACGGGGACACTGAAGCTTTCTTT	CASSLNGDTEAFF
TRBV30	-	TRBJ1-2	-	TGTGCCTGGACCCTCGGGGTCGGGACCGGCGGCTACACCTTC	CAWTLGVGTGGYTF
TRBV6-1	-	TRBJ2-5	-	TGTGCCAGCAGGCTAAGAGGGGGGGTTGGGGAGACCCAGTACTTC	CASRLRGGVGETQYF
TRBV2	-	TRBJ1-5	-	TGTGCCAGCAGTGACCACAGACCCACGGGTCAGCCCCAGCATTTT	CASSDHRPTGQPQHF
TRBV5-1	TRBD1	TRBJ1-4	-	TGCGCCAGCAGCAATCAGGGGGCGAATGAAAAACTGTTTTTT	CASSNQGANEKLFF
TRBV18	-	TRBJ2-3	-	TGTGCCAGCTCACCTGGGCCCAGCACAGATACGCAGTATTTT	CASSPGPSTDTQYF
TRBV7-9	-	TRBJ2-7	-	TGTGCCAGCAGCTATAGTTCGGGATCGCAGCCCTACGAGCAGTACTTC	CASSYSSGSQPYEQYF
TRBV19	-	TRBJ2-7	-	TGTGCCAGTAGTATTGGGGGTAACAGAGTAACCAACCACTACGAGCAGTACTTC	CASSIGGNRVTNHYEQYF
TRBV2	-	TRBJ2-1	-	TGTGCCAGCAGGAAAGGGGGAAGTGGGGGTCTAAGTAGGAATGAGCAGTTCTTC	CASRKGGSGGLSRNEQFF
TRBV6-5	-	TRBJ2-7	-	TGTGCCAGCAGGGGCACAGGGTCGGCTAGTTACGAGCAGTACTTC	CASRGTGSASYEQYF
TRBV5-1	-	TRBJ1-5	-	TGCGCCAGCAGCTTTCGTCCCTCTGATCAGCCCCAGCATTTT	CASSFRPSDQPQHF
TRBV7-9	-	TRBJ1-1	-	TGTGCCAGCAGCCTGAGCCCTGAAGCTTTCTTT	CASSLSPEAFF
TRBV18	-	TRBJ1-1	few	TGTGCCAGCTCACCACTGACAGATGAAGCTTTCTTT	CASSPLTDEAFF
TRBV7-7	-	TRBJ2-7	medium-sized	TGTGCTAGCAGCTTAGAGTACGGGCCCTACGAGCAGTACTTC	CASSLEYGPYEQYF
TRBV29-1	TRBD2	TRBJ2-1	-	TGCAGCGTCGCTGGACTAGCGGGAGGCCCCTACAATGAGCAGTTCTTC	CSVAGLAGGPYNEQFF
TRBV11-3	-	TRBJ2-5	-	TGTGCCAGCAGCACCAGGCACAGGGGGGGATGGGAGACCCAGTACTTC	CASSTRHRGGWETQYF
TRBV6-1	-	TRBJ1-2	-	TGTGCCAGCAGTGAGGCCTGGAATTATGGCTACACCTTC	CASSEAWNYGYTF
TRBV14	-	TRBJ2-7	-	TGTGCCAGCAGCGAAGGAGGGGGCATTTTCTACGAGCAGTACTTC	CASSEGGGIFYEQYF
TRBV6-6	-	TRBJ1-5	-	TGTGCCAGCAGCCCTGGACAGCCGAATCAGCCCCAGCATTTT	CASSPGQPNQPQHF
TRBV5-1	-	TRBJ2-7	-	TGCGCCAGCAGTCCATTTTCCTTTACAGGGAACCCCTACGAGCAGTACTTC	CASSPFSFTGNPYEQYF
TRBV5-6	-	TRBJ2-5	-	TGTGCCAGCAGCTTGTTCGGGGTCAGGACCCAGTACTTC	CASSLFGVRTQYF
TRBV6-6	-	TRBJ1-2	-	TGTGCCAGCAGTTACCACCGGGTAAACTATGGCTACACCTTC	CASSYHRVNYGYTF
TRBV6-1	TRBD1	TRBJ1-1	-	TGTGCCAGCAGGGGACAGGGAATGAACACTGAAGCTTTCTTT	CASRGQGMNTEAFF
TRBV28	-	TRBJ2-3	-	TGTGCCAGCAGTTCCCTCCGGGTCCGTACAGATACGCAGTATTTT	CASSSLRVRTDTQYF
TRBV7-3	-	TRBJ2-3	many	TGTGCCAGCAGCTTAACGGGGGAATACACAGATACGCAGTATTTT	CASSLTGEYTDTQYF
TRBV10-3	-	TRBJ1-2	-	TGTGCCATCAGTGAGTCGAAATCGGTGTCGGGGGGCTACACCTTC	CAISESKSVSGGYTF
TRBV28	-	TRBJ1-1	-	TGTGCCAGCAGTTTACCCCCAAAGGAAGCTTTCTTT	CASSLPPKEAFF
TRBV18	-	TRBJ1-5	-	TGTGCCAGCTCACCAGGGAATAGCAATCAGCCCCAGCATTTT	CASSPGNSNQPQHF
TRBV10-3	TRBD1	TRBJ2-7	-	TGTGCCATCAGTGCTCGGGACAGGGAGAGCGAGCAGTACTTC	CAISARDRESEQYF
TRBV5-4	-	TRBJ2-7	few	TGTGCCAGCAGCTACGGACACAACTCCTACGAGCAGTACTTC	CASSYGHNSYEQYF
TRBV10-3	-	TRBJ1-2	few	TGTGCCATCAGTGGGGTACTTGACTTGGGCTACACCTTC	CAISGVLDLGYTF
TRBV2	TRBD1	TRBJ1-2	-	TGTGCCAGCAGGCTCGACAGGGCTGGCTACACCTTC	CASRLDRAGYTF
TRBV4-1	TRBD1	TRBJ1-1	many	TGCGCCAGCAGCCAGACAGGGTTTGGCGCTGAAGCTTTCTTT	CASSQTGFGAEAFF
TRBV9	TRBD1	TRBJ1-1	-	TGTGCCAGCAGCCGGACAGGGGCGATGGACACTGAAGCTTTCTTT	CASSRTGAMDTEAFF
TRBV6-6	-	TRBJ1-5	-	TGTGCCAGCAACCCCCTACAGGGCGGTCAGCCCCAGCATTTT	CASNPLQGGQPQHF
TRBV6-6	-	TRBJ1-4	-	TGTGCCAGCAGTTTAGGCGGGACCCAAGGACTGTTTTTT	CASSLGGTQGLFF
TRBV9	TRBD1	TRBJ1-3	-	TGTGCCAGCAGCAATCGGGACAGCCCGCAAAACACCATATATTTT	CASSNRDSPQNTIYF
TRBV6-5	-	TRBJ2-7	-	TGTGCCAGCAGGCAGACAGCCTCCTACGAGCAGTACTTC	CASRQTASYEQYF
TRBV7-2	TRBD1	TRBJ1-6	-	TGTGCCAGCAGTTACGACAGGGATCCGCTCCACTTT	CASSYDRDPLHF
TRBV7-6	TRBD2	TRBJ2-7	-	TGTGCCAGCAGCTCCCTGGGACTAGCGGGGGCCTACGAGCAGTACTTC	CASSSLGLAGAYEQYF
TRBV15	-	TRBJ2-3	-	TGTGCCACCAGCAGAGATATAAGGGATACGCAGTATTTT	CATSRDIRDTQYF